This T cell receptor (beta chain) was recovered during a study of OX40 agonist ivuxolimab in advanced cancers. Points from the study as a whole: CD4+ T cells averaged fewer expanded clones than CD8+ T cells.

This CDR3 is 14 amino acids long. Germline V gives CDR1 SGDLS, CDR2 YYNGEE. Trimming removed 2 bases from V and 5 bases from J, with 11 bases in between. Points on this clone: Its target is unknown.

Assay used: immunoSEQ multiplex PCR; TCRdb lists only in-frame clones, some missing. The data contain approximately 80,000 clones, around 90% of them singletons. The chain links TRBV9 to TRBJ2-1; D perhaps matches TRBD2 (6 bases). The specimen was CD4+ or CD8+ T cells sorted from blood, collected in a trial of the OX40 agonist ivuxolimab. This TCR came from an adult with an advanced solid tumor such as melanoma, head and neck, liver or kidney cancer. CDR3 region: CASSVWDFDNEQFF. CDR3 in DNA: TGTGCCAGCAGCGTGTGGGACTTCGACAATGAGCAGTTCTTC.